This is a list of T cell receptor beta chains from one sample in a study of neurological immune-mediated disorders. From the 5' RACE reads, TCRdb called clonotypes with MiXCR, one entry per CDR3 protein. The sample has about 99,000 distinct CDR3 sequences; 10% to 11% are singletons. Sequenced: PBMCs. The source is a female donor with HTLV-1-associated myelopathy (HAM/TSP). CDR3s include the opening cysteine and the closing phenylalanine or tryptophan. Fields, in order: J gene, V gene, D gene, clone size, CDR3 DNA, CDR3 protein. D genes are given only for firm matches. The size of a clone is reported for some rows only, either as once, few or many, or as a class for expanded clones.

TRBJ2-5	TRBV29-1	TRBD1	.	TGCAGCGCACGACAGGGGGGCCAAGAGACCCAGTACTTC	CSARQGGQETQYF
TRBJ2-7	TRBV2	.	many	TGTGCCAGCAGTGAACAGGGGAGCTACGAGCAGTACTTC	CASSEQGSYEQYF
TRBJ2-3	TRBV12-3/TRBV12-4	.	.	TGTGCCAGCTCCTCCCGGGACTTAGGAGCAGATACGCAGTATTTT	CASSSRDLGADTQYF
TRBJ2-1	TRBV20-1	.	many	TGCAGTGCTAGTGGGACTCTCAAAACAGGGGAGCAGTTCTTC	CSASGTLKTGEQFF
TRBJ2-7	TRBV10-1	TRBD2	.	TGCGCCAGCAGTGAAAGCCGGACTAGAGGCGAGCAGTACTTC	CASSESRTRGEQYF
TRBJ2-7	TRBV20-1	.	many	TGCAGTGCTAGACGGGGGCACCCGTACGAGCAGTACTTC	CSARRGHPYEQYF
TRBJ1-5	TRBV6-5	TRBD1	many	TGTGCCAGCAGTAGGACAGGGCCTCAGCCCCAGCATTTT	CASSRTGPQPQHF
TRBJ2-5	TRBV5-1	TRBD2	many	TGCGCCAGCAGCTTGGCCCCTAGCGGCCAAGAGACCCAGTACTTC	CASSLAPSGQETQYF
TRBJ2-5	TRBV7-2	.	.	TGTGCCAGCAGCTTAGGCAACAAGGGCCCGGGGGCCCAGTACTTC	CASSLGNKGPGAQYF
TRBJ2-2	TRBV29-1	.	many	TGCAGCGTGGCGACAGGCACCGGGGAGCTGTTTTTT	CSVATGTGELFF
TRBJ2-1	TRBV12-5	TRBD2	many	TGTGCTAGTGGTTTGGTACCGGGACTAGCGGGGGGCAATGAGCAGTTCTTC	CASGLVPGLAGGNEQFF
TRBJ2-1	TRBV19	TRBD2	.	TGTGCCAGTGGACGACTAGCGGGGGGTAATGAGCAGTTCTTC	CASGRLAGGNEQFF
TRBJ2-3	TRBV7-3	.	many	TGTGCCAGCAGCCCCGGTGCGGATACGCAGTATTTT	CASSPGADTQYF
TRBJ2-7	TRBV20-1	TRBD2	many	TGCAGTGCTAGAGGGGGACTAGCGGGGGGCCCCTACGAGCAGTACTTC	CSARGGLAGGPYEQYF
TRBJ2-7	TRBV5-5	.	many	TGTGCCAGCAGCTTGGGTACAGTCGAGCAGTACTTC	CASSLGTVEQYF
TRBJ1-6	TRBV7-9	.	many	TGTGCCAGCAGCTCTGGGGGGGGCTGGAATTCACCCCTCCACTTT	CASSSGGGWNSPLHF